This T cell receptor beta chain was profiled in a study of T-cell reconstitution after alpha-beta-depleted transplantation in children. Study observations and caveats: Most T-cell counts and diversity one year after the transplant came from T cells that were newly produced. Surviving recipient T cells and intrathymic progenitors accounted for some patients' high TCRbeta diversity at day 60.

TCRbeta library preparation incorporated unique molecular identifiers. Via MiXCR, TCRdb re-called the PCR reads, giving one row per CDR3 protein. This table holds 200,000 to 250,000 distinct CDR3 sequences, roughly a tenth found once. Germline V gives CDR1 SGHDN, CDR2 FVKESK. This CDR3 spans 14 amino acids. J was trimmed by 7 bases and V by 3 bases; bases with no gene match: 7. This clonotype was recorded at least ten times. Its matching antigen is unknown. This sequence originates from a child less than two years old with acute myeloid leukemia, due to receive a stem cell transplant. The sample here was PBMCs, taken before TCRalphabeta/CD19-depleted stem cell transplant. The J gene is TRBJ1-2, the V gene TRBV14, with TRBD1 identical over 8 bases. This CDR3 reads CASSQRQGLGGYTF. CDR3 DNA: TGTGCCAGCAGCCAGCGACAGGGGCTCGGTGGCTACACCTTC. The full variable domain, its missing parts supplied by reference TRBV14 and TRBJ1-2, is EAGVTQFPSHSVIEKGQTVTLRCDPISGHDNLYWYRRVMGKEIKFLLHFVKESKQDESGMPNNRFLAERTGGTYSTLKVQPAELEDSGVYFCASSQRQGLGGYTFGSGTRLTVV.